The 5 T cell receptor beta chains below come from one sample, sequenced in a study of OX40 agonist ivuxolimab in advanced cancers. Repertoires were generated with immunoSEQ multiplex PCR, while TCRdb's copy carries only in-frame clones and drops some. The profile covers about 25,000 clones, with approximately 83% appearing a single time and 35% to 50% taken by the ten largest. Source: CD4+ or CD8+ T cells sorted from blood, taken in a trial of the OX40 agonist ivuxolimab. The receptors were gathered from an adult with an advanced solid tumor such as melanoma, head and neck, liver or kidney cancer.

The chain carries TRBV7-3 and TRBJ2-3, with 8 bases lining up with TRBD2. Germline-derived CDR1 and CDR2 are SGHTA and FQGTGA. The CDR3 sequence is 15 residues long. Germline trimming cut 2 bases from V and 0 bases from J; bases unmatched to any gene: 1. CDR3 sequence: CASSLAGGSTDTQYF. CDR3 in DNA: TGTGCCAGCAGCTTAGCGGGGGGTAGCACAGATACGCAGTATTTT.

This clone was seen a handful of times. The chain couples TRBV6-5 to TRBJ1-1; possible D gene TRBD1, 5 bases. Trimming removed 0 bases from V and 10 bases from J, with 15 bases in between. The CDR3 contains 14 residues. Germline assignment: CDR1 MNHEY and CDR2 SVGAGI. CDR3 in amino acids: CASSYSLEGLGAFF. In DNA, the CDR3 is TGTGCCAGCAGTTACTCCTTAGAGGGACTCGGAGCTTTCTTT.

The chain carries TRBV15 and TRBJ2-1, with a weak D call TRBD2 (5 bases). Per germline, CDR1 LNHNV and CDR2 YYDKDF (reference sequence). The CDR3 is 14 residues long. Trimming took 6 bases from V and 4 from J, leaving 13 bases between them. The CDR3 DNA sequence: TGTGCCACCAGTAGACAAGCGGAGTACAATGAGCAGTTCTTC. Translating gives CATSRQAEYNEQFF.

This rearrangement joins TRBV6-5 to TRBJ1-1; D gene ambiguous. This CDR3 is built from 13 residues. Germline values: CDR1 MNHEY, CDR2 SVGAGI. Trimming took 3 bases from V and 6 from J, leaving 11 bases between them. The CDR3 spells CASSYNIGAEAFF. Written as DNA, the CDR3 is TGTGCCAGCAGTTATAACATTGGGGCTGAAGCTTTCTTT.

This chain links TRBV7-9 with TRBJ2-5; 8 bases are shared with TRBD1. The CDR3 runs to 13 residues. V gave up 5 bases and J gave up 5 bases; unmatched junction bases: 4. Germline-derived CDR1 and CDR2 are SEHNR and FQNEAQ (reference sequence). CDR3 protein: CASSPRGRETQYF. The CDR3 DNA reads TGTGCCAGCAGCCCCAGGGGGCGGGAGACCCAGTACTTC. Supplemented by reference TRBV7-9 and TRBJ2-5, the full variable domain reads DTGVSQNPRHKITKRGQNVTFRCDPISEHNRLYWYRQTLGQGPEFLTYFQNEAQLEKSRLLSDRFSAERPKGSFSTLEIQRTEQGDSAMYLCASSPRGRETQYFGPGTRLLVL.